Below are 5 T cell receptor beta chains sequenced from a single sample in a study of blood T cell repertoires in COVID-19. Here immunoSEQ multiplex PCR was the method, and the copy in TCRdb shows in-frame clones only, minus some. This sample has 220,000 or so clones, with around 86% found just once. The material sequenced was peripheral blood. The receptors were sampled from a man in his sixties who had recovered from COVID-19.

The J gene is TRBJ1-5, the V gene TRBV7-8; no reliable D call. Trimming pared 1 base from V and 8 bases from J, leaving 12 bases between. The CDR3 is 14 residues long. Germline V lookup: CDR1 SGHVS, CDR2 FQNEAQ. The CDR3 DNA sequence: TGTGCCAGCAGCTTAGGAGCACCCGGAGAGCCCCAGCATTTT. Its protein is CASSLGAPGEPQHF.

The chain couples TRBV24-1 to TRBJ2-5, with 14 nucleotides matching TRBD2. There are 16 residues in the CDR3. Germline CDR1 KGHDR, CDR2 SFDVKD. V lost 5 bases and J lost 0; bases outside the gene matches: 1. The CDR3 here is CATSVTSGRDQETQYF. Written as DNA, the CDR3 is TGTGCCACCAGTGTGACTAGCGGGAGGGACCAAGAGACCCAGTACTTC.

The chain joins TRBV5-1 to TRBJ1-2; maybe TRBD1 (5 bases). Trimming removed 2 bases from V and 3 bases from J, with 8 bases in between. Germline CDR1 SGHRS, CDR2 YFSETQ. CDR3 size: 13 residues. CDR3 coding DNA: TGCGCCAGCAGCTTAGACAGCGACTATGGCTACACCTTC. Its protein is CASSLDSDYGYTF. The full variable domain, completed using reference TRBV5-1 and TRBJ1-2, is KAGVTQTPRYLIKTRGQQVTLSCSPISGHRSVSWYQQTPGQGLQFLFEYFSETQRNKGNFPGRFSGRQFSNSRSEMNVSTLELGDSALYLCASSLDSDYGYTFGSGTRLTVV.

This chain links TRBV4-3 with TRBJ2-1; 8 nucleotides agree with TRBD2. CDR1 is LGHNA, CDR2 YSLEER, per germline. This CDR3 is 15 amino acids long. V lost 1 base and J lost 7; bases outside the gene matches: 6. DNA of the CDR3: TGCGCCAGCAGCCAAGCGGGGGGGAGTCTAAATGAGCAGTTCTTC. This codes for CASSQAGGSLNEQFF.

The chain joins TRBV19 to TRBJ1-6; TRBD1 matches 7 bases. Trimming at V came to 6 bases and at J to 3 bases, leaving 8 bases not matched to a gene. The length of the CDR3 is 16 residues. Germline CDR1 reads LNHDA; CDR2 reads SQIVND (reference sequence). CDR3: CASRTGTENYNSPLHF. The CDR3 DNA follows: TGTGCCAGTAGGACCGGGACAGAAAACTATAATTCACCCCTCCACTTT. The variable domain in full, completed from reference TRBV19 and TRBJ1-6, reads DGGITQSPKYLFRKEGQNVTLSCEQNLNHDAMYWYRQDPGQGLRLIYYSQIVNDFQKGDIAEGYSVSREKKESFPLTVTSAQKNPTAFYLCASRTGTENYNSPLHFGNGTRLTVT.